This T cell receptor (beta chain) derives from a study of monozygotic twins with cystic fibrosis. Notes on the study in general: J usage was most co-twin-similar in 8 of 16 pairs, V in 13. Nucleotide-identical clonotype sharing was significantly higher within monozygotic CF twin pairs than between unrelated CF individuals. Age, concordance and disease severity did not associate with shared CDR3 numbers.

The data were produced by immunoSEQ multiplex PCR, yet TCRdb's version contains in-frame clones alone and is incomplete. The table lists some 25,000 clones, 96% of them singletons. Concerning this clone: The antigen is unknown.

CDR3 size: 16 residues. V shed 2 bases and J 0 bases; nucleotides not matched to a gene: 7. Germline V gene sequence: CDR1 SGHRS, CDR2 YFSETQ. The sample comprised blood. The origin of this receptor is a girl aged 2-10 years with cystic fibrosis. This chain connects TRBV5-1 to TRBJ2-7; 8 nucleotides line up with TRBD2. DNA of the CDR3: TGCGCCAGCAGCTTTAAAACTAGCGGAACCTCCTACGAGCAGTACTTC. Its translation is CASSFKTSGTSYEQYF.